This T cell receptor (beta chain) was sequenced for a study of monozygotic twins with inflammatory bowel disease. TCRdb re-called the 5' RACE reads; every CDR3 protein appears as one record, without DNA. The sample's table shows under 200,000 distinct CDR3 sequences. Germline V gene sequence: CDR1 MNHEY, CDR2 SVGEGT. CDR3 size: 11 residues. This sequence originates from a human donor with ulcerative colitis or Crohn's disease, or a healthy co-twin of an affected twin (not recorded which). Material for sequencing was blood. The rearrangement joins TRBV6-2 or TRBV6-3 to TRBJ1-5. CDR3: CASSDGQPQHF.